This entry lists 30 T cell receptor beta chains sequenced from one sample in a study of blood T cell repertoires in COVID-19. The table came from immunoSEQ multiplex PCR; TCRdb's copy has only in-frame clones and leaves some out. This sample has about 240,000 clones, with roughly 86% found just once. The sample consisted of PBMCs or T cells enriched from blood (not recorded which). These receptors were collected from a woman aged 40 to 50 with acute COVID-19.

This chain uses TRBV4-2 with TRBJ2-1; D may be TRBD2 (6 bases). Germline lookup yields CDR1 LGHNA and CDR2 YNFKEQ. V dropped 3 bases and J dropped 16 bases, with 28 bases sitting between them. The CDR3 is 16 residues long. The CDR3 bases are TGTGCCAGCAGCCAGCTAGAAGATAGCGGAGACGCCGGGTACTTCTTC. It encodes CASSQLEDSGDAGYFF.

J is TRBJ1-1 and V is TRBV5-1; D gene uncertain. The CDR3 sequence is 13 residues long. Germline loops: CDR1 SGHRS, CDR2 YFSETQ. V was shortened by 0 bases and J by 3 bases, with 6 bases between the two germline ends. The CDR3, as DNA: TGCGCCAGCAGCTTGGTTTCAGACACTGAAGCTTTCTTT. This translates into CASSLVSDTEAFF.

The V call is TRBV4-2, the J call TRBJ2-3, with D perhaps TRBD2 (5 bases). The CDR3 consists of 14 residues. Germline-derived CDR1 and CDR2 are LGHNA and YNFKEQ. Trimming pared 4 bases from V and 3 bases from J, leaving 11 bases between. CDR3 bases: TGTGCCAGCAGCCCCCGAGCGGAGACAGATACGCAGTATTTT. Amino acid sequence: CASSPRAETDTQYF.

The chain is built from TRBV19 and TRBJ2-3; 7 bases align to TRBD2. Germline V gene data show CDR1 as LNHDA and CDR2 as SQIVND (reference sequence). CDR3 length equals 15 residues. The junction had 8 bases not matched to a gene; V was cut back by 7 bases and J by 1 base. The CDR3 coding sequence is TGTGCCAGTAAAACCTTGCTAGCGGGCACAGATACGCAGTATTTT. The encoded protein is CASKTLLAGTDTQYF.

This clone is a singleton in its sample. V and J are TRBV6-6 and TRBJ2-5; D is uncertain. The CDR3 runs 12 residues. The germline V gene encodes CDR1 MNHNY and CDR2 SVGAGI (reference sequence). Trimming stripped 5 bases from V and 2 bases from J, with 6 bases between. CDR3 in DNA: TGTGCCAGCAGTATCCGGCAAGAGACCCAGTACTTC. Amino acids: CASSIRQETQYF.

This chain links TRBV7-9 with TRBJ2-7; TRBD2 aligns across 9 bases. Germline CDR1 and CDR2: SEHNR and FQNEAQ (reference sequence). CDR3 length equals 15 residues. V was pared by 1 base and J by 5 bases, with 6 bases of the junction left unmatched. CDR3 amino acids: CASSLVAGENHEQYF. For the CDR3, the DNA is TGTGCCAGCAGCTTAGTAGCGGGAGAAAACCACGAGCAGTACTTC.

The chain uses TRBV12-5 and TRBJ2-1, with D tentatively TRBD2 (7 bases). Germline V lookup: CDR1 LGHNT, CDR2 FRNRAP. The CDR3 sequence is 15 residues long. V was pared by 5 bases and J by 3 bases, with 14 bases between. The chain's CDR3 is CASGQGGGLYNEQFF. CDR3 DNA sequence: TGTGCTAGTGGTCAAGGGGGGGGTCTCTACAATGAGCAGTTCTTC.

The rearrangement uses TRBV19 and TRBJ1-3; a weak D match, TRBD1 (5 bases). The germline CDR1 and CDR2 sequences are LNHDA and SQIVND (reference sequence). The ends were cut back, 5 bases at V and 3 bases at J, with 8 bases in the middle. The CDR3 consists of 13 residues. The CDR3 bases are TGTGCCAGTAGTTGGAGGGGTGGAAACACCATATATTTT. It specifies CASSWRGGNTIYF.

The chain combines TRBV19 with TRBJ2-5; TRBD1 aligns across 8 bases. Germline V gene data show CDR1 as LNHDA and CDR2 as SQIVND (reference sequence). This CDR3 is built from 13 residues. The V segment lost 4 bases and the J segment 9 bases; nucleotides outside the gene matches: 7. The CDR3 DNA sequence: TGTGCCAGTAGTACCGGGACAGGTCAGCCCCAGTACTTC. It specifies CASSTGTGQPQYF.

This chain uses TRBV7-2 with TRBJ2-7, with 8 positions matching TRBD2. The V gene end was trimmed by 3 bases and the J gene end by 5 bases; junction bases not matched to a gene: 9. This CDR3 is built from 15 residues. CDR1 is SGHTA, CDR2 FQGNSA, per germline. CDR3 in DNA: TGTGCCAGCAGCTTTCAGGCGGGGGGTCTGGACGAGCAGTACTTC. Translating gives CASSFQAGGLDEQYF.

The chain carries TRBV4-1 and TRBJ2-1, with 8 positions matching TRBD2. V lost 0 bases to trimming and J lost 2 bases; unmatched junction nucleotides: 6. This CDR3 contains 17 residues. CDR1 is MGHRA, CDR2 YSYEKL, per germline. CDR3 nucleotide sequence: TGCGCCAGCAGCCAAGATACAGCGGGAGTAACCTACAATGAGCAGTTCTTC. Encoded protein: CASSQDTAGVTYNEQFF.

This clone has a single count. The chain joins TRBV6-4 to TRBJ2-2; D uncertain. From germline, CDR1 is MRHNA and CDR2 SNTAGT. The CDR3 sequence is 14 residues long. Trimming left V 3 bases short and J 0 bases short, with 5 bases between. The CDR3 region is CASSEVANTGELFF. CDR3 in DNA: TGTGCCAGCAGTGAGGTAGCGAACACCGGGGAGCTGTTTTTT.

The sample holds one count of this clone. The chain couples TRBV5-4 to TRBJ1-2; 7 bases agree with TRBD1. V was clipped by 4 bases and J by 2 bases; unmatched bases: 2. The germline V gene has CDR1 SGHNT and CDR2 YYREEE (reference sequence). The CDR3 consists of 13 residues. CDR3 amino acids: CASSAGQNYGYTF. CDR3 DNA: TGTGCCAGCAGCGCGGGACAGAACTATGGCTACACCTTC.

The rearrangement uses TRBV2 and TRBJ2-7, with a possible D match to TRBD2 (6 bases). Trimming cost V 6 bases and J 3 bases, with 9 bases left between them. The length of the CDR3 is 12 residues. Germline V gene lookup returns CDR1 SNHLY and CDR2 FYNNEI. In nucleotides, the CDR3 is TGTGCCAGCAGGCAGGGAGGCTACGAGCAGTACTTC. It is translated as CASRQGGYEQYF.

The chain combines TRBV5-1 with TRBJ2-5; D is unresolved. Trimming stripped 0 bases from V and 1 base from J, with 7 bases between. Per germline, CDR1 SGHRS and CDR2 YFSETQ. The CDR3 runs to 14 residues. In nucleotides, the CDR3 is TGCGCCAGCAGCTTGGCCTCGTCCCAAGAGACCCAGTACTTC. Its protein product is CASSLASSQETQYF. The variable domain in full, with the rest retrieved from reference TRBV5-1 and TRBJ2-5, is KAGVTQTPRYLIKTRGQQVTLSCSPISGHRSVSWYQQTPGQGLQFLFEYFSETQRNKGNFPGRFSGRQFSNSRSEMNVSTLELGDSALYLCASSLASSQETQYFGPGTRLLVL.

The chain recombines TRBV4-2 with TRBJ2-7; a possible D gene is TRBD2 (5 bases). Trimming shortened V by 0 bases and J by 12 bases, and 18 bases separated the two germline ends. Germline values: CDR1 LGHNA, CDR2 YNFKEQ. The CDR3 has 14 amino acids. The chain's CDR3 is CASSQDLEPGLLYF. CDR3 DNA: TGTGCCAGCAGCCAAGATCTAGAACCGGGGTTACTGTACTTC.

J is TRBJ2-1 and V is TRBV3-1 (or the pseudogene TRBV3-2), with a weak D call TRBD2 (5 bases). V lost 4 bases, J lost 2 bases, and 12 bases lay in between. CDR1 is LGHDT and CDR2 is YNNKEL in the germline V gene (reference sequence). This CDR3 contains 15 residues. The CDR3 sequence is CASSPQRRAYNEQFF. Written as DNA, the CDR3 is TGTGCCAGCAGCCCCCAGCGGAGAGCCTACAATGAGCAGTTCTTC.

The chain carries TRBV11-3 and TRBJ1-6, with TRBD1 identical over 12 bases. Per germline, CDR1 SGHNT and CDR2 YENEEA. The CDR3 has 16 amino acids. After removal of 5 bases from V and 7 bases from J, the junction contained 6 bases not matched to a gene. The CDR3, as DNA: TGTGCCAGCAGCGCCGGGGGACAGGGGGCAAATTCACCCCTCCACTTT. Protein sequence: CASSAGGQGANSPLHF.

The chain links TRBV12-3 or TRBV12-4 to TRBJ1-1; tentatively, D is TRBD1 (5 bases). There are 12 residues in the CDR3. V dropped 5 bases and J dropped 3 bases, with 7 bases sitting between them. The CDR3 region has the DNA TGTGCCAGCAGTCAGGGTTACACTGAAGCTTTCTTT. Protein sequence: CASSQGYTEAFF.

The rearrangement links TRBV25-1 to TRBJ2-1; possibly TRBD1 for D (6 bases). The CDR3 runs 17 residues. The germline V and J ends were trimmed by 2 bases and 8 bases, with 22 bases remaining between them. CDR1 and CDR2 (germline): MGHDK, SYGVNS. The CDR3 coding sequence is TGTGCCAGCAGTGAAGGAACAGGGCTAGGTTTTGGCCATGAGCAGTTCTTC. Amino acid sequence: CASSEGTGLGFGHEQFF. The entire variable domain, with the rest obtained from reference TRBV25-1 and TRBJ2-1, is as follows: EADIYQTPRYLVIGTGKKITLECSQTMGHDKMYWYQQDPGMELHLIHYSYGVNSTEKGDLSSESTVSRIRTEHFPLTLESARPSHTSQYLCASSEGTGLGFGHEQFFGPGTRLTVL.

The rearrangement uses TRBV30 and TRBJ2-3; D is possibly TRBD1 (5 bases). Germline V CDR1 and CDR2: GTSNPN, SVGIG (reference sequence). The V end was cut by 8 bases, the J end by 6 bases, with 21 bases between. The CDR3 length is 14 residues. CDR3 loop: CAGAGARGPDTQYF. The CDR3, as DNA: TGTGCCGGGGCCGGAGCGCGAGGCCCGGATACGCAGTATTTT.

The gene calls are TRBV25-1 and TRBJ2-3; unclear D gene. From germline, CDR1 is MGHDK and CDR2 SYGVNS. The V gene lost 3 bases and the J gene lost 11 bases, with 6 bases spanning the gap. The CDR3 is 10 residues long. CDR3 bases: TGTGCCAGCAGTGATGAGCGGCAGTATTTT. Translation: CASSDERQYF.

The chain links TRBV19 to TRBJ1-5, with 7 bases aligning to TRBD1. The CDR3 has 16 amino acids. Germline assignment: CDR1 LNHDA and CDR2 SQIVND (reference sequence). V gave up 5 bases and J gave up 0 bases; unmatched junction bases: 7. CDR3 bases: TGTGCCAGTAGTGTGGGGACAGCATATAGCAATCAGCCCCAGCATTTT. Residues: CASSVGTAYSNQPQHF.

The V call is TRBV3-1 (or the pseudogene TRBV3-2), the J call TRBJ2-5; D is undetermined. V lost 1 base and J lost 7, with 13 bases in between. Germline CDR1 and CDR2: LGHDT and YNNKEL (reference sequence). The length of the CDR3 is 14 residues. The CDR3 nucleotides are TGTGCCAGCAGCCAAGGTTCTGACATGGGGACCCAGTACTTC. Its protein is CASSQGSDMGTQYF.

The chain carries TRBV29-1 and TRBJ2-3; 7 bases line up with TRBD2. The germline CDR1 and CDR2 sequences are SQVTM and ANQGSEA. After removal of 1 base from V and 3 bases from J, the junction contained 10 bases not matched to a gene. The CDR3 has 16 amino acids. CDR3 residues: CSVEVFGGSSTDTQYF. The CDR3 DNA follows: TGCAGCGTTGAAGTATTCGGCGGGAGTAGTACAGATACGCAGTATTTT.

This clone was seen a single time. This chain uses TRBV11-2 with TRBJ2-7, with 8 bases lining up with TRBD2. The germline CDR1 and CDR2 sequences are SGHAT and FQNNGV. The V segment lost 0 bases and the J segment 7 bases; nucleotides outside the gene matches: 8. The CDR3 has 15 amino acids. As DNA, the CDR3 is TGTGCCAGCAGCTTAGAGCCTAGCGGGTGGGGTGAGCAGTACTTC. Residues: CASSLEPSGWGEQYF.

The rearrangement uses TRBV11-3 and TRBJ2-1, with D possibly being TRBD2 (5 bases). The germline V gene encodes CDR1 SGHNT and CDR2 YENEEA. Trimming left V 1 base short and J 8 bases short, with 18 bases between. This CDR3 is built from 16 residues. The CDR3 spells CASSLGVPPSLDEQFF. CDR3 nucleotides: TGTGCCAGCAGCTTAGGGGTACCGCCTAGCTTAGATGAGCAGTTCTTC.

The chain carries TRBV9 and TRBJ2-2, with TRBD2 matching over 11 bases. Germline V gene data show CDR1 as SGDLS and CDR2 as YYNGEE. This CDR3 comprises 18 residues. J gave up 5 bases and V 0 bases, and 9 bases lay outside the gene matches. The CDR3 DNA reads TGTGCCAGCAGCGTAGAGGGGGGTCGGACTAGCGGGACCGGGGAGCTGTTTTTT. The encoded protein is CASSVEGGRTSGTGELFF. Together with reference TRBV9 and TRBJ2-2, the CDR3 gives the full variable domain: DSGVTQTPKHLITATGQRVTLRCSPRSGDLSVYWYQQSLDQGLQFLIQYYNGEERAKGNILERFSAQQFPDLHSELNLSSLELGDSALYFCASSVEGGRTSGTGELFFGEGSRLTVL.

The V and J genes are TRBV18 and TRBJ1-1; no definite D call. Trimming cost V 8 bases and J 0 bases, with 10 bases left between them. The CDR3 extends over 13 amino acids. Per germline, CDR1 KGHSH and CDR2 LQKENI. The CDR3 region is CASTSTVNTEAFF. DNA for the CDR3: TGTGCCAGCACTTCTACGGTGAACACTGAAGCTTTCTTT. The whole variable domain, remainder taken from reference TRBV18 and TRBJ1-1, is NAGVMQNPRHLVRRRGQEARLRCSPMKGHSHVYWYRQLPEEGLKFMVYLQKENIIDESGMPKERFSAEFPKEGPSILRIQQVVRGDSAAYFCASTSTVNTEAFFGQGTRLTVV.

V is TRBV7-2 and J is TRBJ1-4, with 8 nucleotides matching TRBD1. The V gene's germline CDR1 is SGHTA and CDR2 FQGNSA. The CDR3 is 14 residues long. The trim removed 1 base at V and 8 bases at J, leaving 3 bases unmatched. DNA for the CDR3: TGTGCCAGCAGCTTAGGGGACAGGCCGGAAAAACTGTTTTTT. It is translated as CASSLGDRPEKLFF.